Following are 22 T cell receptor beta chains from one sample sequenced in a study of OX40 agonist ivuxolimab in advanced cancers. Produced via immunoSEQ multiplex PCR; TCRdb's table is partial and in-frame only. The sample holds under 80,000 clones, around 85% seen once. The specimen was CD4+ or CD8+ T cells sorted from blood, collected in a trial of the OX40 agonist ivuxolimab. These receptors came from an adult with an advanced solid tumor such as melanoma, head and neck, liver or kidney cancer.

The gene calls are TRBV28 and TRBJ2-7, with 10 bases aligning to TRBD2. This CDR3 has 14 residues. Germline V gene data show CDR1 as MDHEN and CDR2 as SYDVKM. The J segment lost 7 bases and the V segment lost 7 bases, leaving 10 bases of the junction unmatched. The CDR3 bases are TGTGCCAGCACCCTGGCTAGCGGGAGCTGGGAGCAGTACTTC. It specifies CASTLASGSWEQYF.

The V gene is TRBV9, the J gene TRBJ2-7; TRBD2 agrees at 7 bases. Losses at the gene ends were 3 bases for V and 3 bases for J; bases not matched to a gene: 9. This CDR3 comprises 15 residues. CDR1 is SGDLS and CDR2 is YYNGEE in the germline V gene. The DNA for the CDR3 is TGTGCCAGCAGCGAGGGAGCGGGAAAACTCTACGAGCAGTACTTC. This codes for CASSEGAGKLYEQYF.

The chain has TRBV5-1 and TRBJ1-2; weak D call: TRBD1 (6 bases). V lost 0 bases and J lost 2, with 8 bases in between. Germline CDR1 SGHRS, CDR2 YFSETQ. This CDR3 comprises 14 residues. CDR3 coding DNA: TGCGCCAGCAGCTTGGGACAGGTCAACTATGGCTACACCTTC. It encodes CASSLGQVNYGYTF.

This clone was recorded only once. The J gene is TRBJ1-1, the V gene TRBV7-9, with a tentative D call TRBD1 (5 bases). Trimming cost V 3 bases and J 8 bases, with 10 bases left between them. The CDR3 has 12 residues. The germline gives CDR1 SEHNR, CDR2 FQNEAQ (reference sequence). The DNA of the CDR3 is TGTGCCAGCAGCTTTCCGCAGGGCGAAGCTTTCTTT. This encodes CASSFPQGEAFF. Looking up the rest from reference TRBV7-9 and TRBJ1-1 gives the full variable domain: DTGVSQNPRHKITKRGQNVTFRCDPISEHNRLYWYRQTLGQGPEFLTYFQNEAQLEKSRLLSDRFSAERPKGSFSTLEIQRTEQGDSAMYLCASSFPQGEAFFGQGTRLTVV.

This clone is judged medium-sized. The sample carries other DNA sequences with the same CDR3. V gene TRBV7-6 combines with J gene TRBJ2-5; D remains ambiguous. V was clipped by 2 bases and J by 5 bases, with 6 bases between them. The germline V gene encodes CDR1 SGHVS and CDR2 FNYEAQ. This CDR3 spans 12 amino acids. CDR3 nucleotides: TGTGCCAGCAGCTTATCCGGGGAGACCCAGTACTTC. It is translated as CASSLSGETQYF.

The rearrangement joins TRBV19 to TRBJ1-2; D is possibly TRBD1 (5 bases). The CDR3 extends over 12 amino acids. The germline V gene encodes CDR1 LNHDA and CDR2 SQIVND (reference sequence). V lost 7 bases to trimming and J lost 2 bases, with 8 bases between them. CDR3 bases: TGTGCCAGTAATAAGGGGAACTATGGCTACACCTTC. Translating gives CASNKGNYGYTF. The whole variable domain, remainder taken from reference TRBV19 and TRBJ1-2, is DGGITQSPKYLFRKEGQNVTLSCEQNLNHDAMYWYRQDPGQGLRLIYYSQIVNDFQKGDIAEGYSVSREKKESFPLTVTSAQKNPTAFYLCASNKGNYGYTFGSGTRLTVV.

V gene TRBV5-4 combines with J gene TRBJ2-7; D is ambiguous. V lost 3 bases, J lost 4 bases, and 14 bases lay in between. Per the germline V gene, CDR1 is SGHNT and CDR2 is YYREEE (reference sequence). The CDR3 consists of 14 residues. CDR3 coding DNA: TGTGCCAGCAGCTCAGAAAGAATAGAATACGAGCAGTACTTC. Amino acids: CASSSERIEYEQYF.

The chain recombines TRBV7-9 with TRBJ2-3; 9 nucleotides agree with TRBD1. In germline, CDR1 is SEHNR, CDR2 FQNEAQ (reference sequence). Unmatched junction bases numbered 10, after V lost 5 bases and J lost 4 bases. The CDR3 sequence is 16 residues long. CDR3 in amino acids: CASSNILDRGSDTQYF. Here the CDR3 DNA reads TGTGCCAGCAGCAATATCTTGGACAGGGGTTCAGATACGCAGTATTTT.

V is TRBV9 and J is TRBJ2-7; D not resolved. Trimming pared 1 base from V and 2 bases from J, leaving 7 bases between. Germline loops: CDR1 SGDLS, CDR2 YYNGEE. This CDR3 is 13 amino acids long. The CDR3 reads CASSVRPTYEQYF. CDR3 sequence (DNA): TGTGCCAGCAGCGTACGGCCGACCTACGAGCAGTACTTC.

The chain joins TRBV5-1 to TRBJ1-1, with D uncertain. V lost 4 bases and J lost 1, with 11 bases in between. The CDR3 has 14 amino acids. Germline V CDR1 and CDR2: SGHRS, YFSETQ. The CDR3 here is CASSLLTENTEAFF. The DNA for the CDR3 is TGCGCCAGCAGCCTCCTCACAGAGAACACTGAAGCTTTCTTT.

The CDR3 DNA sequence: TGCGCCAGCAGCCCGAGGACTAGGGGCGGGGAGCTGTTTTTT. Protein: CASSPRTRGGELFF. The chain recombines TRBV4-3 with TRBJ2-2; TRBD2 matches 7 bases. The CDR3 totals 14 residues. Germline loops: CDR1 LGHNA, CDR2 YSLEER. The trim removed 4 bases at V and 7 bases at J, leaving 6 bases unmatched.

The chain uses TRBV11-3 and TRBJ2-3; D is unclear. The CDR3 totals 15 residues. V lost 1 base and J lost 5, with 13 bases in between. Germline lookup yields CDR1 SGHNT and CDR2 YENEEA. Here the CDR3 DNA reads TGTGCCAGCAGCTTAGGAGGTAATACGGGAGATACGCAGTATTTT. Its translation is CASSLGGNTGDTQYF.

This clone was found a few times. V gene TRBV7-8 combines with J gene TRBJ1-2, with 8 bases aligning to TRBD1. CDR1 and CDR2 (germline): SGHVS, FQNEAQ. Germline trimming cut 5 bases from V and 4 bases from J; bases unmatched to any gene: 12. This CDR3 is 16 amino acids long. The CDR3 region is CASSAVNRGSSYGYTF. The CDR3 nucleotides read TGTGCCAGCAGCGCCGTAAACAGGGGGAGTAGCTATGGCTACACCTTC. Full variable domain (outside the CDR3, taken from reference TRBV7-8 and TRBJ1-2): GAGVSQSPRYKVAKRGQDVALRCDPISGHVSLFWYQQALGQGPEFLTYFQNEAQLDKSGLPSDRFFAERPEGSVSTLKIQRTQQEDSAVYLCASSAVNRGSSYGYTFGSGTRLTVV.

The chain has TRBV6-1 and TRBJ1-1; D call uncertain. Trimming pared 6 bases from V and 7 bases from J, leaving 6 bases between. Germline assignment: CDR1 MNHNS and CDR2 SASEGT. The CDR3 covers 10 residues. The CDR3 DNA follows: TGTGCCAGCAGGACTTATGAAGCTTTCTTT. It is translated as CASRTYEAFF.

The gene calls are TRBV6-1 and TRBJ2-7, with 10 bases fitting TRBD2. CDR1 is MNHNS and CDR2 is SASEGT in the germline V gene. V lost 2 bases, J lost 5 bases, and 3 bases stayed unmatched. The CDR3 totals 14 residues. The CDR3 here is CASSEPAGGDEQYF. The CDR3 DNA is TGTGCCAGCAGTGAACCAGCGGGAGGGGACGAGCAGTACTTC.

The CDR3 nucleotides are TGCGCCAGCAGCCTGACAGGGACCTACGAGCAGTACTTC. It encodes CASSLTGTYEQYF. This sequence joins TRBV5-1 and TRBJ2-7; TRBD1 agrees at 7 bases. This CDR3 contains 13 residues. V was pared by 4 bases and J by 2 bases, with 3 bases of the junction left unmatched. The germline V gene has CDR1 SGHRS and CDR2 YFSETQ. Variable domain in full (rest from reference TRBV5-1 and TRBJ2-7): KAGVTQTPRYLIKTRGQQVTLSCSPISGHRSVSWYQQTPGQGLQFLFEYFSETQRNKGNFPGRFSGRQFSNSRSEMNVSTLELGDSALYLCASSLTGTYEQYFGPGTRLTVT.

The V call is TRBV11-1, the J call TRBJ2-7; 10 bases line up with TRBD2. The length of the CDR3 is 14 residues. With 5 bases clipped from V and 2 bases from J, the junction kept 3 bases outside the gene matches. Germline lookup yields CDR1 SGHAT and CDR2 FQDESV (reference sequence). CDR3 sequence reads: CASSNLAGAYEQYF. The CDR3 region has the DNA TGTGCCAGCAGCAATCTAGCGGGAGCCTACGAGCAGTACTTC.

By proportion, this clone is medium-sized. The chain links TRBV14 to TRBJ1-1; TRBD1 might be the D (5 bases). In germline, CDR1 is SGHDN, CDR2 FVKESK. Deletions cut 1 base from V and 5 bases from J, with 8 bases between. The CDR3 runs to 13 residues. DNA of the CDR3: TGTGCCAGCAGCCAAGTTAGGGGAACTGAAGCTTTCTTT. It codes for CASSQVRGTEAFF.

The genes are TRBV5-1 and TRBJ2-3; TRBD1 matches at 8 bases. From germline, CDR1 is SGHRS and CDR2 YFSETQ. V lost 7 bases to trimming and J lost 0 bases; unmatched junction nucleotides: 10. The CDR3 loop spans 16 amino acids. CDR3 sequence: CASHNPRTGSTDTQYF. Written as DNA, the CDR3 is TGCGCCAGCCATAACCCCCGGACAGGGAGCACAGATACGCAGTATTTT.

This chain connects TRBV18 to TRBJ1-4; D ambiguous. The germline V gene encodes CDR1 KGHSH and CDR2 LQKENI. The CDR3 is 14 residues long. With 3 bases removed from V and 7 bases from J, the gap between germline ends came to 12 bases. The CDR3 reads CASSPSGTSEKLFF. In DNA form, the CDR3 reads TGTGCCAGCTCACCTTCGGGTACCAGTGAAAAACTGTTTTTT.

The chain recombines TRBV14 with TRBJ1-5; no reliable D call. Germline CDR1 SGHDN, CDR2 FVKESK. This CDR3 is 16 amino acids long. V was shortened by 0 bases and J by 7 bases, with 16 bases between the two germline ends. CDR3 region: CASSQDGWEAAQPQHF. Here the CDR3 DNA reads TGTGCCAGCAGCCAAGATGGTTGGGAGGCGGCCCAGCCCCAGCATTTT.

The chain carries TRBV10-2 and TRBJ1-5; the match to TRBD1 covers 8 bases. The CDR3 contains 14 residues. Germline V gene lookup returns CDR1 WSHSY and CDR2 SAAADI. V shed 5 bases and J 4 bases; nucleotides not matched to a gene: 4. CDR3 nucleotides: TGCGCCAGCAGTACGGACAGGGTGAATCAGCCCCAGCATTTT. Translation: CASSTDRVNQPQHF.